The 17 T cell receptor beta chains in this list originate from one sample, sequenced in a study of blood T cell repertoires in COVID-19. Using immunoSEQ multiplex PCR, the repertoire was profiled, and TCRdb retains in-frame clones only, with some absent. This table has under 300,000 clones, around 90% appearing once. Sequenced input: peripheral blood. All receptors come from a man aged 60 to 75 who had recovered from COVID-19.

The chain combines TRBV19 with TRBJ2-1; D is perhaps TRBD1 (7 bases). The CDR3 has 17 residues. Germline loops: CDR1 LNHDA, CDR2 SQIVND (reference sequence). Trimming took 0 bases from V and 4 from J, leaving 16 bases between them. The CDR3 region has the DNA TGTGCCAGTAGTATAGAATCGAGGAGGGGGCGTTACAATGAGCAGTTCTTC. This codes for CASSIESRRGRYNEQFF.

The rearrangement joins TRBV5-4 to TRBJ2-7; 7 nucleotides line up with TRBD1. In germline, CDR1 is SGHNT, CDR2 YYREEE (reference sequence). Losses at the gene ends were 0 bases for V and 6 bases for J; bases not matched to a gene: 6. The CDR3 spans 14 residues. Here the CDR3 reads CASSLGTGVREQYF. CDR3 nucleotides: TGTGCCAGCAGCTTGGGTACAGGGGTTCGCGAGCAGTACTTC.

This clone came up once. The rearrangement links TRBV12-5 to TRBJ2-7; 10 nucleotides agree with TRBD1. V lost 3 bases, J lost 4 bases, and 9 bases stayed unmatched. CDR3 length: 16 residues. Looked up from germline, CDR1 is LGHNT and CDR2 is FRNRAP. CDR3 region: CASGFFGQGGAYEQYF. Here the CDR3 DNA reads TGTGCTAGTGGTTTCTTCGGACAGGGGGGGGCTTACGAGCAGTACTTC.

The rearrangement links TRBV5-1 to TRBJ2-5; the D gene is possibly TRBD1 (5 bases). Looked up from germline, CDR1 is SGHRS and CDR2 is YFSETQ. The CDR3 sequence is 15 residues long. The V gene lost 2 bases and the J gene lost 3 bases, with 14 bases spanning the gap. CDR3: CASSLRAGWEETQYF. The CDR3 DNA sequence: TGCGCCAGCAGCTTACGAGCAGGGTGGGAAGAGACCCAGTACTTC.

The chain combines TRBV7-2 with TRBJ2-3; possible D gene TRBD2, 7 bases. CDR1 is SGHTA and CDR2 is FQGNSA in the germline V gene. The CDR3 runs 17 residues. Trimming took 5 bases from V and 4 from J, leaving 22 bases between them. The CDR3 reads CASSPEGGGGRSDTQYF. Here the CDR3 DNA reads TGTGCCAGCAGCCCCGAAGGAGGGGGGGGGCGTTCAGATACGCAGTATTTT.

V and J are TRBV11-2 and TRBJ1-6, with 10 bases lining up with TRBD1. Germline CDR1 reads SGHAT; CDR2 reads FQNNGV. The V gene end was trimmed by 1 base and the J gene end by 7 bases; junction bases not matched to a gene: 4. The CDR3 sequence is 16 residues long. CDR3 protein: CASSLVRTGGNSPLHF. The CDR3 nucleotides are TGTGCCAGCAGCTTAGTAAGGACAGGGGGAAATTCACCCCTCCACTTT.

CDR3 DNA sequence: TGCGCCAGCAGCGAACAGGGTAGGTCCAATCAGCCCCAGCATTTT. Protein sequence: CASSEQGRSNQPQHF. The chain links TRBV5-1 to TRBJ1-5; D might be TRBD1 (6 bases). The CDR3 is 15 amino acids. Trimming removed 4 bases at V and 3 bases at J, with 14 bases between. Germline V gene lookup returns CDR1 SGHRS and CDR2 YFSETQ.

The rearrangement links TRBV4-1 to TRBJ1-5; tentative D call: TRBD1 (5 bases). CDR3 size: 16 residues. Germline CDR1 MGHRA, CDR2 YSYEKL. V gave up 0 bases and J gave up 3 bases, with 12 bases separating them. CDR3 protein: CASSQEDTPANQPQHF. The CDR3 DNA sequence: TGCGCCAGCAGCCAAGAGGACACACCGGCCAATCAGCCCCAGCATTTT.

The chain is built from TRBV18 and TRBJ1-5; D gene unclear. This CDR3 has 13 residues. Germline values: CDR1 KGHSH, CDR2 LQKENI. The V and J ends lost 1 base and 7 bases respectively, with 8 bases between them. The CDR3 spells CASSPRAEQPQHF. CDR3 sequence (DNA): TGTGCCAGCTCACCACGGGCAGAACAGCCCCAGCATTTT.

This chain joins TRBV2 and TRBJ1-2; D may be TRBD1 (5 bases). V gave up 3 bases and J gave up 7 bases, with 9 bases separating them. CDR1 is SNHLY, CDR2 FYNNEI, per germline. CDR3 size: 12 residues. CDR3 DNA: TGTGCCAGCAGTGAGGACATGCCTGGCTACACCTTC. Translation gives CASSEDMPGYTF.

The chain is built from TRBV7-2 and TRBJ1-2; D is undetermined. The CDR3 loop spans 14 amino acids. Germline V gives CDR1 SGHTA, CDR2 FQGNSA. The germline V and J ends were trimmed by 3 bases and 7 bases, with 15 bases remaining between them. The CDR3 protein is CASSLGNLRGGYTF. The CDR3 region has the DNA TGTGCCAGCAGCTTGGGGAACCTGCGGGGTGGCTACACCTTC.

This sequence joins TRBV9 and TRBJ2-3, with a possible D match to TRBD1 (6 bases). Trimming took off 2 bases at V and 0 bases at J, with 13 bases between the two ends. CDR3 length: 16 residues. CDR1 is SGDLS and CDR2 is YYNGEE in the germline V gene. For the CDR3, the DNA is TGTGCCAGCAGCGTCCCTCGACAGGCGAGCACAGATACGCAGTATTTT. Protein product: CASSVPRQASTDTQYF.

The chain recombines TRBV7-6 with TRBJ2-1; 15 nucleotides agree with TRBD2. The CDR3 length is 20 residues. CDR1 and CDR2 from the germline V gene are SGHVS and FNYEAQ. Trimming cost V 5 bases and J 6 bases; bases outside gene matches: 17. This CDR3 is CASSLVAYGLAGGQINEQFF. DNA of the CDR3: TGTGCCAGCAGCCTAGTAGCCTATGGACTAGCGGGGGGGCAAATCAATGAGCAGTTCTTC.

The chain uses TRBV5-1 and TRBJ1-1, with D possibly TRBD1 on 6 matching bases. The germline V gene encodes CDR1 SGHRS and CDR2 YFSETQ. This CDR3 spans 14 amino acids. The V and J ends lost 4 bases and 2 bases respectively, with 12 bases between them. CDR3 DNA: TGCGCCAGCAGCGGAACAGGGTTCAACACTGAAGCTTTCTTT. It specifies CASSGTGFNTEAFF.

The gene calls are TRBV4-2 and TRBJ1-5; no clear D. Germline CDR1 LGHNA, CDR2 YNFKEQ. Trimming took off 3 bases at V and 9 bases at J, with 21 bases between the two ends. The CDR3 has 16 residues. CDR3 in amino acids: CASSHPQSLGPTPQHF. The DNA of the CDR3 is TGTGCCAGCAGCCATCCTCAGTCGCTTGGGCCCACGCCCCAGCATTTT.

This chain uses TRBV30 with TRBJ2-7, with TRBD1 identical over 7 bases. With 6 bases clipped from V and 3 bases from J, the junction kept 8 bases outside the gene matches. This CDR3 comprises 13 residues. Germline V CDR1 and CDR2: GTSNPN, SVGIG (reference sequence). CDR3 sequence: CACQGTVGYEQYF. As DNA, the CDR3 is TGTGCCTGCCAAGGGACAGTTGGCTACGAGCAGTACTTC.

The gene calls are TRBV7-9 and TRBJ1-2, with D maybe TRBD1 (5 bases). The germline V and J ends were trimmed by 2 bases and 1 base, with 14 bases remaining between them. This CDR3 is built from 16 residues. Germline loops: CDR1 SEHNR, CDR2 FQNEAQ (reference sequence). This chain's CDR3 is CASSLSGHKFNYGYTF. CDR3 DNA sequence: TGTGCCAGCAGCTTATCAGGGCATAAATTTAACTATGGCTACACCTTC.